The T cell receptor (beta chain) described here comes from a study of CD8+ T cells in alopecia areata. Study results and caveats: In lesional scalp, particularly from alopecia totalis/universalis, clonality was higher than in normal scalp. The study found tofacitinib significantly decreased scalp clonality and expanded CD8+ clones among the top 100. Uncertain still, given a single nonresponder, is whether baseline CD8+ expansion links to response. Alphabeta T cells residing in normal skin are also sequenced in scalp samples.

The germline gives CDR1 LNHNV, CDR2 YYDKDF (reference sequence). With V trimmed by 3 bases and J by 5 bases, 5 bases remained unmatched. This CDR3 spans 15 amino acids. Sample treatment: oral pan-JAK inhibitor, 5-10 mg twice daily. In the case of this clone: Its antigen is undetermined.

Sequencing templates came from extracted RNA that was reverse transcribed into cDNA. Sequencing used immunoSEQ multiplex PCR; TCRdb keeps in-frame clones, though not all of them. The sample yields fewer than 150,000 clones, 58% seen once. The chain couples TRBV15 to TRBJ2-5; 11 bases fit TRBD1. This TCR was recovered from a human donor with alopecia areata. This material consisted of CD8+ T cells sorted from blood, taken at week 4, from a patient treated with tofacitinib. In nucleotides, the CDR3 is TGTGCCACCAGCAGCGGACAGGGGGCGCGGGAGACCCAGTACTTC. Encoded protein: CATSSGQGARETQYF.